One T cell receptor (beta chain) is described in this entry. This PCR relied on a set of 60 Vbeta primers and 13 Jbeta primers. The repertoire was sequenced with immunoSEQ multiplex PCR; TCRdb's copy has only in-frame clones and lacks some. Altogether about 160,000 clones are present, around 70% being singletons, with the ten largest covering roughly 4.5%. The data are from a study of cytomegalovirus exposure and HLA in healthy donors. The V gene's germline CDR1 is SGHNT and CDR2 YENEEA. CDR3 size: 17 residues. V lost 2 bases and J 2 bases, leaving 17 bases between the germline ends. The sequenced sample consisted of PBMCs. This chain uses TRBV11-3 with TRBJ2-3; no definite D call. This TCR was recovered from a man aged 18-30 years in good health and CMV-seropositive. The CDR3 here is CASSLTYSSLNTDTQYF. Written as DNA, the CDR3 is TGTGCCAGCAGCTTAACTTACAGTTCGCTAAACACAGATACGCAGTATTTT.